The 22 T cell receptor beta chains listed next were all sequenced from one sample in a study of CD8 T cells in Susac syndrome. Reverse transcription used roughly 0.45 to 1 ug RNA and random hexamers. TCRdb ran MiXCR on the immunoSEQ multiplex PCR reads and lists one entry per CDR3 protein. This sample yields a few hundred thousand distinct CDR3 sequences, of which roughly 96% are seen a single time; 0.095% belongs to the top ten. Sequenced sample: CD4+ T cells from PBMCs. The origin of the receptors is a human donor with multiple sclerosis.

V and J are TRBV11-2 and TRBJ1-1; the D is unclear. Germline CDR1 and CDR2: SGHAT and FQNNGV. The germline V and J ends were trimmed by 5 bases and 0 bases, with 10 bases remaining between them. The CDR3 extends over 14 amino acids. Here the CDR3 reads CASSPPRMNTEAFF. In DNA form, the CDR3 reads TGTGCCAGCAGCCCTCCCCGGATGAACACTGAAGCTTTCTTT.

The V call is TRBV30, the J call TRBJ2-6; D is ambiguous. Trimming left V 4 bases short and J 2 bases short, with 3 bases between. Germline CDR1 reads GTSNPN; CDR2 reads SVGIG (reference sequence). The CDR3 extends over 12 amino acids. CDR3 loop: CAWTTGANVLTF. Written as DNA, the CDR3 is TGTGCCTGGACAACTGGGGCCAACGTCCTGACTTTC.

The J gene is TRBJ2-3, the V gene TRBV20-1; D perhaps matches TRBD1 (6 bases). This CDR3 contains 15 residues. The germline V and J ends were trimmed by 4 bases and 0 bases, with 14 bases remaining between them. CDR1 is DFQATT, CDR2 SNEGSKA, per germline (reference sequence). CDR3 in DNA: TGCAGTGCTAATCTCGTGGACAGAAGCACAGATACGCAGTATTTT. Translating it yields CSANLVDRSTDTQYF.

The chain carries TRBV30 and TRBJ1-2; no reliable D call. V was trimmed by 4 bases and J by 4 bases, leaving 16 bases between them. CDR3 length: 14 amino acids. Germline V gene data show CDR1 as GTSNPN and CDR2 as SVGIG (reference sequence). CDR3 region: CAWNDPGGSYGYTF. CDR3 DNA: TGTGCCTGGAACGACCCCGGAGGGAGCTATGGCTACACCTTC.

V is TRBV5-1 and J is TRBJ1-1; TRBD1 aligns across 7 bases. CDR1 and CDR2 (germline): SGHRS, YFSETQ. The CDR3 length is 13 residues. V dropped 3 bases and J dropped 3; count of bases not matched to a gene: 2. CDR3 amino acids: CASSWDRHTEAFF. CDR3 bases: TGCGCCAGCAGCTGGGACAGACACACTGAAGCTTTCTTT.

The V call is TRBV4-2, the J call TRBJ1-1, with D tentatively TRBD1 (6 bases). Trimming removed 1 base from V and 1 base from J, with 7 bases in between. CDR3 length: 14 amino acids. Germline CDR1 and CDR2: LGHNA and YNFKEQ. DNA for the CDR3: TGTGCCAGCAGCCAAGGGGACAAGAACACTGAAGCTTTCTTT. Protein: CASSQGDKNTEAFF.

The rearrangement joins TRBV20-1 to TRBJ2-7; 8 bases are shared with TRBD2. The CDR3 has 14 residues. The germline gives CDR1 DFQATT, CDR2 SNEGSKA (reference sequence). J lost 4 bases, V lost 3 bases, and 8 bases had no gene match. The CDR3 nucleotides are TGCAGTGCTAGTTCCCCGGGAGGGCTGTACGAGCAGTACTTC. Its translation is CSASSPGGLYEQYF.

The V gene is TRBV29-1, the J gene TRBJ2-1; D may be TRBD1 or TRBD2 (5 bases each). Germline V CDR1 and CDR2: SQVTM, ANQGSEA. This CDR3 region has 15 residues. Between the trimmed V and J ends, which lost 6 bases and 2 bases, there was a span of 17 bases. The CDR3 coding sequence is TGCAGCGTGTGCCGGGACGGGCAACCCTACAATGAGCAGTTCTTC. As protein: CSVCRDGQPYNEQFF.

The chain combines TRBV7-9 with TRBJ1-2; D is unclear. The germline V and J ends were trimmed by 3 bases and 7 bases, with 9 bases remaining between them. The CDR3 contains 12 residues. In germline, CDR1 is SEHNR, CDR2 FQNEAQ (reference sequence). As DNA, the CDR3 is TGTGCCAGCAGCTTTTCCTCTGCTGGCTACACCTTC. It codes for CASSFSSAGYTF. The whole variable domain, remainder taken from reference TRBV7-9 and TRBJ1-2, is DTGVSQNPRHKITKRGQNVTFRCDPISEHNRLYWYRQTLGQGPEFLTYFQNEAQLEKSRLLSDRFSAERPKGSFSTLEIQRTEQGDSAMYLCASSFSSAGYTFGSGTRLTVV.

This rearrangement joins TRBV20-1 to TRBJ2-3; D remains unclear. The CDR3 is made up of 15 amino acids. Germline V gene sequence: CDR1 DFQATT, CDR2 SNEGSKA (reference sequence). Trimming removed 3 bases at V and 4 bases at J, with 17 bases between. CDR3 region: CSASKVDSLADTQYF. CDR3 DNA sequence: TGCAGTGCTAGTAAGGTGGATAGTTTGGCAGATACGCAGTATTTT.

The V call is TRBV12-3 or TRBV12-4, the J call TRBJ1-2, with a weak D call TRBD1 (5 bases). V was clipped by 3 bases and J by 4 bases, with 12 bases between them. The CDR3 is made up of 14 amino acids. The CDR3 is CASSFLQGLYGYTF. Here the CDR3 DNA reads TGTGCCAGCAGTTTTTTGCAGGGACTCTATGGCTACACCTTC.

This clonotype occurred once. V gene TRBV12-3 or TRBV12-4 combines with J gene TRBJ1-1; the D gene is possibly TRBD1 (5 bases). This CDR3 spans 14 amino acids. V lost 6 bases and J lost 1, with 12 bases in between. CDR3 region: CASRPTASNTEAFF. The CDR3 nucleotides read TGTGCCAGCAGGCCGACAGCGTCGAACACTGAAGCTTTCTTT.

J is TRBJ2-1 and V is TRBV15, with 10 bases identical to TRBD1. Germline V lookup: CDR1 LNHNV, CDR2 YYDKDF (reference sequence). J was trimmed by 2 bases and V by 3 bases; bases with no gene match: 1. The CDR3 runs 15 residues. This CDR3 reads CATSRTGGTYNEQFF. CDR3 bases: TGTGCCACCAGCAGGACAGGGGGCACCTACAATGAGCAGTTCTTC.

J is TRBJ2-7 and V is TRBV5-1; TRBD2 matches 8 bases. CDR3 size: 14 residues. Germline trimming cut 4 bases from V and 5 bases from J; bases unmatched to any gene: 8. Germline loops: CDR1 SGHRS, CDR2 YFSETQ. CDR3 protein: CASSAGLGDNEQYF. DNA of the CDR3: TGCGCCAGCAGCGCGGGACTAGGAGACAACGAGCAGTACTTC.

The chain couples TRBV5-1 to TRBJ2-1; no definite D call. CDR1 is SGHRS, CDR2 YFSETQ, per germline. The V end lost 5 bases, the J end lost 0 bases, and 9 bases lay between the germline ends. This CDR3 has 14 amino acids. CDR3 sequence reads: CASSTGNSYNEQFF. CDR3 DNA: TGCGCCAGCAGTACGGGCAACTCCTACAATGAGCAGTTCTTC.

The chain is built from TRBV28 and TRBJ2-5; 7 bases are shared with TRBD2. The CDR3 loop spans 15 amino acids. With 2 bases clipped from V and 4 bases from J, the junction kept 7 bases outside the gene matches. Germline V gene data show CDR1 as MDHEN and CDR2 as SYDVKM. CDR3 residues: CASSLRLGGVETQYF. In nucleotides, the CDR3 is TGTGCCAGCAGTTTACGTCTGGGGGGGGTAGAGACCCAGTACTTC.

This clonotype showed up just once. V and J are TRBV7-9 and TRBJ2-7; D is undetermined. This CDR3 region has 12 residues. Trimming cost V 5 bases and J 2 bases, with 7 bases left between them. Germline values: CDR1 SEHNR, CDR2 FQNEAQ (reference sequence). The CDR3 DNA follows: TGTGCCAGCAGCCCCCAAACCTACGAGCAGTACTTC. It translates to CASSPQTYEQYF.

The rearrangement links TRBV7-2 to TRBJ2-3; maybe TRBD2 (6 bases). Germline V lookup: CDR1 SGHTA, CDR2 FQGNSA. Trimming took 7 bases from V and 2 from J, leaving 19 bases between them. CDR3 length: 16 residues. The CDR3 DNA follows: TGTGCCAGCATCGACCCCTGGTTAGCGGACACAGATACGCAGTATTTT. Residues: CASIDPWLADTDTQYF. The full variable domain, with the rest looked up from reference TRBV7-2 and TRBJ2-3, is GAGVSQSPSNKVTEKGKDVELRCDPISGHTALYWYRQSLGQGLEFLIYFQGNSAPDKSGLPSDRFSAERTGGSVSTLTIQRTQQEDSAVYLCASIDPWLADTDTQYFGPGTRLTVL.

The chain employs TRBV19 and TRBJ2-1, with 14 bases matching TRBD2. The trim removed 3 bases at V and 12 bases at J, leaving 7 bases unmatched. CDR3 length: 15 amino acids. Germline CDR1 reads LNHDA; CDR2 reads SQIVND (reference sequence). This CDR3 is CASSIVGLAGAWQFF. The CDR3 DNA is TGTGCCAGTAGTATTGTGGGACTAGCGGGAGCCTGGCAGTTCTTC. The whole variable domain, remainder taken from reference TRBV19 and TRBJ2-1, is DGGITQSPKYLFRKEGQNVTLSCEQNLNHDAMYWYRQDPGQGLRLIYYSQIVNDFQKGDIAEGYSVSREKKESFPLTVTSAQKNPTAFYLCASSIVGLAGAWQFFGPGTRLTVL.

The chain employs TRBV20-1 and TRBJ1-6, with TRBD1 matching 10 bases. The germline V gene has CDR1 DFQATT and CDR2 SNEGSKA (reference sequence). The CDR3 has 15 residues. J was trimmed by 10 bases and V by 6 bases; bases with no gene match: 12. CDR3 DNA sequence: TGCAGTGCGCGCGACAGGGGGCGGTTGAGGTCACCCCTCCACTTT. Translating gives CSARDRGRLRSPLHF.

The genes are TRBV7-9 and TRBJ2-2, with 11 bases identical to TRBD1. The CDR3 contains 15 residues. The V gene end was trimmed by 4 bases and the J gene end by 4 bases; junction bases not matched to a gene: 2. The germline V gene encodes CDR1 SEHNR and CDR2 FQNEAQ (reference sequence). The CDR3 region is CASSSGTGGTGELFF. Written as DNA, the CDR3 is TGTGCCAGCAGCTCGGGGACAGGGGGCACCGGGGAGCTGTTTTTT.

V and J are TRBV7-6 and TRBJ2-5, with a tentative D call TRBD1 (6 bases). V lost 2 bases, J lost 7 bases, and 11 bases lay in between. Looked up from germline, CDR1 is SGHVS and CDR2 is FNYEAQ. This CDR3 comprises 13 residues. Written as DNA, the CDR3 is TGTGCCAGCAGCTTACAGGGGATGGGGACCCAGTACTTC. This sequence encodes CASSLQGMGTQYF.